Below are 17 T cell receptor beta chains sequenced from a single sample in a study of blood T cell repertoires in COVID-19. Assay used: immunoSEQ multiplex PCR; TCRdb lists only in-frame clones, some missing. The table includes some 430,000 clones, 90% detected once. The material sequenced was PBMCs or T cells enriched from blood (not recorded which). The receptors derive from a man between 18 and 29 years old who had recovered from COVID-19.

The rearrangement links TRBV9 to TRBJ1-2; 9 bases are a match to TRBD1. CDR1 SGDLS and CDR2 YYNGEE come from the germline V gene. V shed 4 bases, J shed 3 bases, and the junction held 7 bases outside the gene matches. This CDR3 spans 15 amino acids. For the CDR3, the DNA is TGTGCCAGCAGCCTAAGCTGGACAGGGGACTATGGCTACACCTTC. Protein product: CASSLSWTGDYGYTF.

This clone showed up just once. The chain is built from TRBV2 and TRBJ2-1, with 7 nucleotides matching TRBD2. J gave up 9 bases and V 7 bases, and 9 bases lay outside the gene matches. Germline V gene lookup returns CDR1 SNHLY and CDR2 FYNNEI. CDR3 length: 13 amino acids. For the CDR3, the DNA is TGTGCCAGCACGGGACTATTTCGCGGTGAGCAGTTCTTC. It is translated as CASTGLFRGEQFF. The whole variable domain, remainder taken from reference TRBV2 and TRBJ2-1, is EPEVTQTPSHQVTQMGQEVILRCVPISNHLYFYWYRQILGQKVEFLVSFYNNEISEKSEIFDDQFSVERPDGSNFTLKIRSTKLEDSAMYFCASTGLFRGEQFFGPGTRLTVL.

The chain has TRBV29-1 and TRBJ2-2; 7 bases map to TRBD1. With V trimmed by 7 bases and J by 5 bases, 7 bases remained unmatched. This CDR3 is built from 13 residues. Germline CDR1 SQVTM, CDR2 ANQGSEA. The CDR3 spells CSGRTGLTGELFF. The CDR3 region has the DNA TGCAGCGGCCGGACAGGACTGACCGGGGAGCTGTTTTTT.

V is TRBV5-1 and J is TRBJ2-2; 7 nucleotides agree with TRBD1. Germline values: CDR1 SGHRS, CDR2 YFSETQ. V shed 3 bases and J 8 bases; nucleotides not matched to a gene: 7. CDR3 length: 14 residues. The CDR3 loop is CASSSGQVRGELFF. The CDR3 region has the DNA TGCGCCAGCAGCTCAGGACAGGTTAGAGGGGAGCTGTTTTTT.

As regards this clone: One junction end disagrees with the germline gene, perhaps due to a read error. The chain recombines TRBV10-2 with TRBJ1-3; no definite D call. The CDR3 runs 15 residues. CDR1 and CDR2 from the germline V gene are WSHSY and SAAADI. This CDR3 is CASRGLDSSRNTIYF. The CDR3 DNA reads TGCGCCAGCAGAGGTCTAGATAGCTCTCGAAACACCATATATTTT.

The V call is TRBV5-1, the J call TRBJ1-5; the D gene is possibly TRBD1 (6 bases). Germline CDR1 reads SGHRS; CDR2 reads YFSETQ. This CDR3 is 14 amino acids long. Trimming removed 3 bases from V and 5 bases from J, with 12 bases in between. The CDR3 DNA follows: TGCGCCAGCAGCTCCGGGGGGGCCGATCAGCCCCAGCATTTT. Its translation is CASSSGGADQPQHF. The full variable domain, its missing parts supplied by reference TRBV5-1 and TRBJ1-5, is KAGVTQTPRYLIKTRGQQVTLSCSPISGHRSVSWYQQTPGQGLQFLFEYFSETQRNKGNFPGRFSGRQFSNSRSEMNVSTLELGDSALYLCASSSGGADQPQHFGDGTRLSIL.

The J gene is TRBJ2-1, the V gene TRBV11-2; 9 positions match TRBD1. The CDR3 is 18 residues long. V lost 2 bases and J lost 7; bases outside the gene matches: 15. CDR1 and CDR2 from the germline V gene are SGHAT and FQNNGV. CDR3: CASSLNDIPGTGLNEQFF. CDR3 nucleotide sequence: TGTGCCAGCAGCTTAAACGATATACCGGGGACAGGGCTTAATGAGCAGTTCTTC.

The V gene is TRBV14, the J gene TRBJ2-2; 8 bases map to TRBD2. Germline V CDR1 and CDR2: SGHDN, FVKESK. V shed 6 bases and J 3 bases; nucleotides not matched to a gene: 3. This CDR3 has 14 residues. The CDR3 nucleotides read TGTGCCAGCAGAAAGCGGGAGTACACCGGGGAGCTGTTTTTT. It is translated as CASRKREYTGELFF.

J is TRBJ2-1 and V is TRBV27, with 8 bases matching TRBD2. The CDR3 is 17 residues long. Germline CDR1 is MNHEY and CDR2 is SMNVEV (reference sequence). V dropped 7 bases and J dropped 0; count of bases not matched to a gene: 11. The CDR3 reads CASMVRGGRSSYNEQFF. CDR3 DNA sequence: TGTGCCAGCATGGTGCGGGGCGGGAGGAGCTCCTACAATGAGCAGTTCTTC.

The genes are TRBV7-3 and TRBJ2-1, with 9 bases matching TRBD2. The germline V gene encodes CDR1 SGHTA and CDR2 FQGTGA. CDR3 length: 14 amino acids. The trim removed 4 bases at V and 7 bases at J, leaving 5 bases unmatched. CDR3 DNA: TGTGCCAGCAGCTCTAGCGGGACGGGAAATGAGCAGTTCTTC. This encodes CASSSSGTGNEQFF.

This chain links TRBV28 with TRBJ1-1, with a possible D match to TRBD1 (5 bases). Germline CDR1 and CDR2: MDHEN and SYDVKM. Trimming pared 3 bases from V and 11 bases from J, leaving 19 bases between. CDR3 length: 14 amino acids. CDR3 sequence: CASSFLGRGEKAFF. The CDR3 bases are TGTGCCAGCAGTTTTCTGGGTCGGGGGGAGAAGGCTTTCTTT.

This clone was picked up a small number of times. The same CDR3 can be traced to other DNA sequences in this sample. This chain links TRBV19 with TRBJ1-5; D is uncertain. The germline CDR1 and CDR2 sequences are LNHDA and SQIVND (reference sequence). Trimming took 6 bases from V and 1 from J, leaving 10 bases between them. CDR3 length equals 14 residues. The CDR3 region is CASRGDTSNQPQHF. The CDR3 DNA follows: TGTGCCAGTAGAGGAGATACAAGCAATCAGCCCCAGCATTTT.

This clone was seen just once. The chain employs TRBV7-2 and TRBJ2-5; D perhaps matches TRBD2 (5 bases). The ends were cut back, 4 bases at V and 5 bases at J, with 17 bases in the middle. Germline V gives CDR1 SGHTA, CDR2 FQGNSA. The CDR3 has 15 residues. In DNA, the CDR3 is TGTGCCAGCAGCTCACCCCCGGGAAATGGGGAGACCCAGTACTTC. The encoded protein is CASSSPPGNGETQYF.

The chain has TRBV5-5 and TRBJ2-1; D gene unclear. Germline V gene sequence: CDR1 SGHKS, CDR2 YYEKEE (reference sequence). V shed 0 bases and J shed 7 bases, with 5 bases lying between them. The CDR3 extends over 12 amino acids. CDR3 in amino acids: CASSLAGNEQFF. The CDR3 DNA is TGTGCCAGCAGCTTGGCCGGGAATGAGCAGTTCTTC.

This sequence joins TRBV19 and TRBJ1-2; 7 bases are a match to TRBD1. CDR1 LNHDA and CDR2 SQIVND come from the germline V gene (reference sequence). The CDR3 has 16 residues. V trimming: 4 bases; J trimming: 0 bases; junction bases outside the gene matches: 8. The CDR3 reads CASSTGQALANYGYTF. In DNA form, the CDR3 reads TGTGCCAGTAGTACAGGACAGGCCCTGGCTAACTATGGCTACACCTTC.

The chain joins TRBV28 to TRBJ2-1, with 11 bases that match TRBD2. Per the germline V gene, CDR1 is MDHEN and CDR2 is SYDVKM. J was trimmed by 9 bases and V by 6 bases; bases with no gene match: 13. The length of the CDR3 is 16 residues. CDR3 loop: CASSPSGASGRLEQFF. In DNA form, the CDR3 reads TGTGCCAGCAGCCCCTCTGGGGCTAGCGGGAGGCTTGAGCAGTTCTTC.

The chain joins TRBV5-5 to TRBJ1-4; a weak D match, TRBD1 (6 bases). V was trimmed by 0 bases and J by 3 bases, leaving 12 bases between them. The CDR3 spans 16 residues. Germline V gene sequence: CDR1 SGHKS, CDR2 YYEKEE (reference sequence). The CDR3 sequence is CASSLGTGSPNEKLFF. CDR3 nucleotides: TGTGCCAGCAGCTTGGGAACAGGGTCCCCTAATGAAAAACTGTTTTTT.